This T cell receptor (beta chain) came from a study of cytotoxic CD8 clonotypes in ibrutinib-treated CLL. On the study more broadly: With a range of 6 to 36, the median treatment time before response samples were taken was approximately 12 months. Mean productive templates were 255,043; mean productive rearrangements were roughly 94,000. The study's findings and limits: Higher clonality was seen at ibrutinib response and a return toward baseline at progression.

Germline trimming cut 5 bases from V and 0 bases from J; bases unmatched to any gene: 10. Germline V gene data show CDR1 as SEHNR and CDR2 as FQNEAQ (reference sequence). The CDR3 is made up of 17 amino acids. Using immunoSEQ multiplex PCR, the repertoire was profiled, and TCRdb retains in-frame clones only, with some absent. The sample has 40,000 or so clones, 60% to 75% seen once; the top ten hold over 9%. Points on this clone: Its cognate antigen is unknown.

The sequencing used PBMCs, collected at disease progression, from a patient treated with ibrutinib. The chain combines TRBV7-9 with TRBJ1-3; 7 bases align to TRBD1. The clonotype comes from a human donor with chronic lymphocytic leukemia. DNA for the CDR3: TGTGCCAGCAGCCATACACGGGACAGTACCTCTGGAAACACCATATATTTT. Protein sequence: CASSHTRDSTSGNTIYF.